Listed here are 15 T cell receptor beta chains from one sample, sequenced in a study of blood T cell repertoires in COVID-19. Sequencing was performed with immunoSEQ multiplex PCR; in TCRdb, only in-frame clones are kept and a portion is missing. Of under 300,000 clones listed, 86% were seen once; the top ten hold roughly 5.8%. Specimen: peripheral blood. These receptors all come from a man between 60 and 75 years old with acute or convalescent COVID-19.

The gene calls are TRBV7-3 and TRBJ2-1; maybe TRBD2 (6 bases). The CDR3 loop spans 15 amino acids. Trimming took off 5 bases at V and 0 bases at J, with 11 bases between the two ends. Germline-derived CDR1 and CDR2 are SGHTA and FQGTGA. CDR3 amino acids: CASSTGGSSYNEQFF. The CDR3 coding sequence is TGTGCCAGCAGCACCGGAGGGAGCTCCTACAATGAGCAGTTCTTC.

The chain recombines TRBV28 with TRBJ1-2, with D possibly matching TRBD1 (5 bases). CDR1 is MDHEN and CDR2 is SYDVKM in the germline V gene. The V end was cut by 5 bases, the J end by 5 bases, with 15 bases between. This CDR3 has 14 residues. CDR3: CASSPTGVGYGYTF. The DNA of the CDR3 is TGTGCCAGCAGTCCGACGGGGGTAGGATATGGCTACACCTTC.

V and J are TRBV19 and TRBJ1-4, with a weak D call TRBD1 (5 bases). This CDR3 region has 17 residues. V dropped 7 bases and J dropped 3 bases, with 21 bases sitting between them. CDR1 is LNHDA, CDR2 SQIVND, per germline (reference sequence). The CDR3 spells CASTPGRASRPNEKLFF. The CDR3 DNA reads as TGTGCCAGTACCCCGGGCAGGGCATCTCGACCTAATGAAAAACTGTTTTTT.

The gene calls are TRBV30 and TRBJ2-7; TRBD2 might be the D (7 bases). The CDR3 extends over 13 amino acids. The germline V gene has CDR1 GTSNPN and CDR2 SVGIG (reference sequence). The germline V and J ends were trimmed by 5 bases and 4 bases, with 15 bases remaining between them. The CDR3 region is CAWDGGGLYEQYF. The CDR3 DNA reads as TGTGCCTGGGACGGCGGGGGCCTATACGAGCAGTACTTC.

This clone was seen once. This chain connects TRBV7-9 to TRBJ2-1; 7 bases agree with TRBD2. The CDR3 totals 15 residues. J gave up 3 bases and V 3 bases, and 5 bases lay outside the gene matches. Germline V lookup: CDR1 SEHNR, CDR2 FQNEAQ (reference sequence). The CDR3 region has the DNA TGTGCCAGCAGCTTTACCTCTAGCGGCTACAATGAGCAGTTCTTC. Translating it yields CASSFTSSGYNEQFF.

This chain connects TRBV19 to TRBJ2-1, with D possibly being TRBD2 (6 bases). The germline CDR1 and CDR2 sequences are LNHDA and SQIVND (reference sequence). CDR3 length: 13 residues. The V and J ends lost 4 bases and 4 bases respectively, with 8 bases between them. The DNA for the CDR3 is TGTGCCAGTAGTACCCGGGGGTACAATGAGCAGTTCTTC. This encodes CASSTRGYNEQFF.

The CDR3 DNA reads TGTGCCAGCAGTCTGACAGGGAAGGTCAAAACCGATAGCAATCAGCCCCAGCATTTT. As protein: CASSLTGKVKTDSNQPQHF. The chain recombines TRBV28 with TRBJ1-5, with 7 bases aligning to TRBD1. The CDR3 is made up of 19 amino acids. The V gene end was trimmed by 5 bases and the J gene end by 0 bases; junction bases not matched to a gene: 16. Germline V lookup: CDR1 MDHEN, CDR2 SYDVKM. Filled out from reference TRBV28 and TRBJ1-5, the complete variable domain reads DVKVTQSSRYLVKRTGEKVFLECVQDMDHENMFWYRQDPGLGLRLIYFSYDVKMKEKGDIPEGYSVSREKKERFSLILESASTNQTSMYLCASSLTGKVKTDSNQPQHFGDGTRLSIL.

The gene calls are TRBV29-1 and TRBJ1-5; 8 bases fit TRBD1. The CDR3 length is 13 residues. J was trimmed by 5 bases and V by 7 bases; bases with no gene match: 7. Germline-derived CDR1 and CDR2 are SQVTM and ANQGSEA. The DNA of the CDR3 is TGCAGCGGAGCTACAGGGGGAGATCAGCCCCAGCATTTT. Translated, it gives CSGATGGDQPQHF.

This chain joins TRBV18 and TRBJ2-1; 7 nucleotides align to TRBD2. The CDR3 length is 18 residues. Germline CDR1 reads KGHSH; CDR2 reads LQKENI. V shed 4 bases, J shed 5 bases, and the junction held 17 bases outside the gene matches. CDR3 sequence reads: CASSLARMGLAVNNEQFF. The CDR3, as DNA: TGTGCCAGCTCACTCGCCAGAATGGGCCTAGCGGTTAACAATGAGCAGTTCTTC.

The V gene is TRBV24-1, the J gene TRBJ2-7; 11 nucleotides agree with TRBD2. Germline CDR1 is KGHDR and CDR2 is SFDVKD. The V gene end was trimmed by 5 bases and the J gene end by 2 bases; junction bases not matched to a gene: 1. The CDR3 is made up of 14 amino acids. CDR3 amino acids: CATSGTSGPYEQYF. In DNA form, the CDR3 reads TGTGCCACCAGTGGGACTAGCGGGCCCTACGAGCAGTACTTC.

The chain is built from TRBV27 and TRBJ2-2, with TRBD2 matching over 8 bases. The CDR3 is made up of 16 amino acids. Per the germline V gene, CDR1 is MNHEY and CDR2 is SMNVEV (reference sequence). With 8 bases clipped from V and 6 bases from J, the junction kept 14 bases outside the gene matches. The CDR3 is CASGKAGVERSGELFF. The CDR3 region has the DNA TGTGCCAGCGGAAAAGCGGGAGTCGAGCGGTCCGGGGAGCTGTTTTTT.

The genes are TRBV11-3 and TRBJ2-2; 7 nucleotides agree with TRBD2. Germline loops: CDR1 SGHNT, CDR2 YENEEA. The CDR3 loop spans 16 amino acids. V shed 2 bases and J 6 bases; nucleotides not matched to a gene: 9. CDR3 sequence reads: CASSLRNSGRSGELFF. In DNA, the CDR3 is TGTGCCAGCAGCTTAAGAAACTCCGGGAGGTCCGGGGAGCTGTTTTTT.

This chain connects TRBV20-1 to TRBJ2-7, with 12 bases identical to TRBD2. Trimming at V came to 3 bases and at J to 1 base, leaving 7 bases not matched to a gene. Germline V gene sequence: CDR1 DFQATT, CDR2 SNEGSKA (reference sequence). This CDR3 is built from 16 residues. CDR3: CSASASSGRVSYEQYF. The CDR3 DNA follows: TGCAGTGCTAGTGCGTCTAGCGGGAGGGTATCCTACGAGCAGTACTTC.

This clone was recorded a few times. The rearrangement links TRBV4-1 to TRBJ2-7; possible D gene TRBD1, 6 bases. The CDR3 has 17 amino acids. V gave up 1 base and J gave up 1 base, with 17 bases separating them. The germline gives CDR1 MGHRA, CDR2 YSYEKL. This CDR3 is CASSQVRFGQRSYEQYF. CDR3 sequence (DNA): TGCGCCAGCAGCCAAGTTAGGTTTGGACAGCGGTCCTACGAGCAGTACTTC.

This chain uses TRBV3-1 (or the pseudogene TRBV3-2) with TRBJ2-2; tentatively, D is TRBD1 (6 bases). Trimming cost V 2 bases and J 7 bases, with 11 bases left between them. Germline loops: CDR1 LGHDT, CDR2 YNNKEL (reference sequence). CDR3 length: 14 residues. CDR3 protein: CASSQSGTNGELFF. In DNA, the CDR3 is TGTGCCAGCAGCCAATCCGGGACAAACGGGGAGCTGTTTTTT.